Shown below are 28 T cell receptor beta chains from a single sample sequenced in a study of long-term antiretroviral therapy in people with HIV. Sequencing used immunoSEQ v3.0 at survey level. Using immunoSEQ multiplex PCR, the repertoire was profiled, and TCRdb retains in-frame clones only, with some absent. The table has some 19,000 clones, 86% seen once. Sequences were derived from unsorted PBMCs, sampled 0.5 years after starting antiretroviral therapy. These receptors were collected from a man aged 40-55 years with HIV.

The V and J genes are TRBV28 and TRBJ1-2; D is perhaps TRBD1 (6 bases). This CDR3 region has 14 residues. Per germline, CDR1 MDHEN and CDR2 SYDVKM. V was clipped by 5 bases and J by 3 bases, with 13 bases between them. The CDR3 spells CASSLKGGHYGYTF. As DNA, the CDR3 is TGTGCCAGCAGTCTCAAGGGGGGCCACTATGGCTACACCTTC.

This clone was observed once. V and J are TRBV11-2 and TRBJ1-2; D might be TRBD1 (5 bases). Germline V gene sequence: CDR1 SGHAT, CDR2 FQNNGV. The CDR3 spans 16 residues. V was cut by 3 bases and J by 0 bases, with 14 bases left in between. The CDR3 DNA reads as TGTGCCAGCAGCTTTTGGGACGGCTATTCTAACTATGGCTACACCTTC. Residues: CASSFWDGYSNYGYTF.

Concerning this clone itself: The same CDR3 can be traced to other DNA sequences in this sample. For the CDR3, the DNA is TGTGCCAGCAGTTTATATGGGGGCGCCCGCTACGAGCAGTACTTC. It is translated as CASSLYGGARYEQYF. The chain carries TRBV28 and TRBJ2-7; perhaps TRBD1 as D (6 bases). Trimming removed 1 base at V and 3 bases at J, with 13 bases between. This CDR3 is built from 15 residues. Looked up from germline, CDR1 is MDHEN and CDR2 is SYDVKM.

The chain employs TRBV7-9 and TRBJ2-6; D remains unclear. V shed 5 bases and J shed 0 bases, with 5 bases lying between them. Germline assignment: CDR1 SEHNR and CDR2 FQNEAQ (reference sequence). The CDR3 is 14 residues long. The CDR3 bases are TGTGCCAGCAGCCTTGTCTCTGGGGCCAACGTCCTGACTTTC. Its translation: CASSLVSGANVLTF.

For the CDR3, the DNA is TGTGCCTGGAGTGGGGGTTATGAAAAACTGTTTTTT. It translates to CAWSGGYEKLFF. The rearrangement uses TRBV30 and TRBJ1-4; D is undetermined. V lost 1 base, J lost 6 bases, and 6 bases lay in between. The CDR3 spans 12 residues. CDR1 and CDR2 (germline): GTSNPN, SVGIG (reference sequence).

The chain couples TRBV10-2 to TRBJ2-2; D remains ambiguous. This CDR3 has 15 amino acids. The V end was cut by 2 bases, the J end by 4 bases, with 11 bases between. Germline V gene sequence: CDR1 WSHSY, CDR2 SAAADI. The CDR3 protein is CASSEDPRGTGELFF. The DNA of the CDR3 is TGCGCCAGCAGTGAGGACCCCCGAGGCACCGGGGAGCTGTTTTTT.

CDR3 in DNA: TGTGCCAGCAGCCATTCCACGGAGACCCAGTACTTC. Translated, it gives CASSHSTETQYF. This chain uses TRBV5-6 with TRBJ2-5; D is undetermined. Germline CDR1 SGHDT, CDR2 YYEEEE. Trimming removed 4 bases from V and 5 bases from J, with 9 bases in between. CDR3 length equals 12 residues.

The gene calls are TRBV28 and TRBJ2-7; D not resolved. Germline V CDR1 and CDR2: MDHEN, SYDVKM. Trimming took off 3 bases at V and 3 bases at J, with 12 bases between the two ends. This CDR3 region has 14 residues. CDR3 DNA: TGTGCCAGCAGTTTTCCCGGGCGCGACTACGAGCAGTACTTC. This gives the protein CASSFPGRDYEQYF. Variable domain in full (rest from reference TRBV28 and TRBJ2-7): DVKVTQSSRYLVKRTGEKVFLECVQDMDHENMFWYRQDPGLGLRLIYFSYDVKMKEKGDIPEGYSVSREKKERFSLILESASTNQTSMYLCASSFPGRDYEQYFGPGTRLTVT.

This chain connects TRBV10-1 to TRBJ2-2; no reliable D call. This CDR3 spans 15 amino acids. Germline loops: CDR1 WNHNN, CDR2 SYGVQD (reference sequence). Trimming cost V 0 bases and J 2 bases, with 7 bases left between them. The CDR3 protein is CASSESALNTGELFF. Written as DNA, the CDR3 is TGCGCCAGCAGTGAGTCAGCACTTAACACCGGGGAGCTGTTTTTT.

The V call is TRBV4-3, the J call TRBJ2-1, with 8 bases that match TRBD2. Germline loops: CDR1 LGHNA, CDR2 YSLEER. Germline trimming cut 0 bases from V and 7 bases from J; bases unmatched to any gene: 8. This CDR3 has 16 amino acids. Written as DNA, the CDR3 is TGCGCCAGCAGCCAAGATACGGGAGGGGGACGGAATGAGCAGTTCTTC. Its translation: CASSQDTGGGRNEQFF.

This chain joins TRBV5-4 and TRBJ1-6; unclear D gene. Trimming took off 3 bases at V and 7 bases at J, with 26 bases between the two ends. The CDR3 consists of 19 residues. CDR1 is SGHNT and CDR2 is YYREEE in the germline V gene (reference sequence). CDR3 sequence reads: CASSSTSTLNPSPNSPLHF. The CDR3 DNA reads TGTGCCAGCAGCTCGACCTCAACCCTTAACCCCAGCCCCAATTCACCCCTCCACTTT.

The genes are TRBV7-2 and TRBJ2-7; 8 bases fit TRBD1. The CDR3 sequence is 15 residues long. Germline V gives CDR1 SGHTA, CDR2 FQGNSA. V shed 2 bases and J 4 bases; nucleotides not matched to a gene: 7. The CDR3 spells CASSLLTGVVYEQYF. In nucleotides, the CDR3 is TGTGCCAGCAGCTTACTGACAGGGGTTGTTTACGAGCAGTACTTC. The variable domain in full, completed from reference TRBV7-2 and TRBJ2-7, reads GAGVSQSPSNKVTEKGKDVELRCDPISGHTALYWYRQSLGQGLEFLIYFQGNSAPDKSGLPSDRFSAERTGGSVSTLTIQRTQQEDSAVYLCASSLLTGVVYEQYFGPGTRLTVT.

The CDR3 loop reads CASSISINQPQHF. The CDR3 DNA sequence: TGTGCCAGTAGTATAAGCATCAATCAGCCCCAGCATTTT. The rearrangement uses TRBV19 and TRBJ1-5, with D uncertain. The CDR3 has 13 residues. The ends were cut back, 2 bases at V and 3 bases at J, with 5 bases in the middle. Germline lookup yields CDR1 LNHDA and CDR2 SQIVND (reference sequence).

The chain employs TRBV5-1 and TRBJ2-1, with TRBD2 identical over 7 bases. Germline lookup yields CDR1 SGHRS and CDR2 YFSETQ. With V trimmed by 4 bases and J by 4 bases, 5 bases remained unmatched. CDR3 size: 14 residues. This chain's CDR3 is CASSTLADYNEQFF. Here the CDR3 DNA reads TGCGCCAGCAGCACCCTAGCGGATTACAATGAGCAGTTCTTC.

The chain is built from TRBV14 and TRBJ1-1; D is uncertain. The CDR3 length is 16 residues. Germline CDR1 SGHDN, CDR2 FVKESK. V gave up 0 bases and J gave up 5 bases, with 16 bases separating them. Here the CDR3 DNA reads TGTGCCAGCAGCCAAGATTGGTCCACCCTTTTAACTGAAGCTTTCTTT. Amino acid sequence: CASSQDWSTLLTEAFF.

V is TRBV7-9 and J is TRBJ1-2, with D possibly TRBD1 on 6 matching bases. The germline CDR1 and CDR2 sequences are SEHNR and FQNEAQ (reference sequence). The CDR3 spans 12 residues. V was trimmed by 5 bases and J by 4 bases, leaving 8 bases between them. Here the CDR3 reads CASSTDSYGYTF. The CDR3 DNA follows: TGTGCCAGCAGCACGGACAGCTATGGCTACACCTTC.

This chain joins TRBV7-9 and TRBJ2-1, with TRBD2 matching over 11 bases. Trimming at V came to 4 bases and at J to 7 bases, leaving 6 bases not matched to a gene. Germline CDR1 is SEHNR and CDR2 is FQNEAQ (reference sequence). The CDR3 spans 15 residues. The chain's CDR3 is CASSSGLAVWNEQFF. The CDR3 DNA reads as TGTGCCAGCAGCTCGGGACTAGCGGTCTGGAATGAGCAGTTCTTC.

The gene calls are TRBV18 and TRBJ2-5; D gene uncertain. Trimming shortened V by 1 base and J by 5 bases, and 5 bases separated the two germline ends. Germline CDR1 reads KGHSH; CDR2 reads LQKENI. This CDR3 is 12 amino acids long. As DNA, the CDR3 is TGTGCCAGCTCACCACAGTTGGAGACCCAGTACTTC. Translating it yields CASSPQLETQYF. Full variable domain (remainder filled in from reference TRBV18 and TRBJ2-5): NAGVMQNPRHLVRRRGQEARLRCSPMKGHSHVYWYRQLPEEGLKFMVYLQKENIIDESGMPKERFSAEFPKEGPSILRIQQVVRGDSAAYFCASSPQLETQYFGPGTRLLVL.

The V call is TRBV18, the J call TRBJ2-7; D is unresolved. The germline V gene encodes CDR1 KGHSH and CDR2 LQKENI. The CDR3 covers 12 residues. Trimming pared 3 bases from V and 2 bases from J, leaving 5 bases between. CDR3 nucleotide sequence: TGTGCCAGCTCACCCGAACCCTACGAGCAGTACTTC. Protein sequence: CASSPEPYEQYF.

The rearrangement joins TRBV14 to TRBJ2-3; D remains unclear. Germline V gives CDR1 SGHDN, CDR2 FVKESK. Trimming removed 5 bases from V and 5 bases from J, with 14 bases in between. The CDR3 sequence is 14 residues long. This chain's CDR3 is CASSSWTLKDTQYF. CDR3 coding DNA: TGTGCCAGCAGCTCCTGGACCCTGAAAGATACGCAGTATTTT.

This sequence joins TRBV9 and TRBJ2-5; D is perhaps TRBD2 (7 bases). V was clipped by 0 bases and J by 5 bases, with 8 bases between them. The CDR3 length is 13 residues. Germline CDR1 is SGDLS and CDR2 is YYNGEE. The CDR3 DNA reads TGTGCCAGCAGCGTAGAGGGGGGGGAGACCCAGTACTTC. It is translated as CASSVEGGETQYF.

The rearrangement links TRBV28 to TRBJ2-7; D might be TRBD1 (5 bases). CDR1 and CDR2 from the germline V gene are MDHEN and SYDVKM. The CDR3 is 14 residues long. V was trimmed by 1 base and J by 2 bases, leaving 9 bases between them. The CDR3 DNA is TGTGCCAGCAGTTTATCGCAGGGCCCCTACGAGCAGTACTTC. This encodes CASSLSQGPYEQYF.

This chain uses TRBV9 with TRBJ2-7, with TRBD1 identical over 7 bases. Losses at the gene ends were 4 bases for V and 5 bases for J; bases not matched to a gene: 15. There are 16 residues in the CDR3. Germline values: CDR1 SGDLS, CDR2 YYNGEE. CDR3 protein: CASSTTPQDRSDEQYF. CDR3 in DNA: TGTGCCAGCAGCACAACCCCACAGGACAGGTCCGACGAGCAGTACTTC.

The chain combines TRBV28 with TRBJ1-5; D perhaps matches TRBD1 (5 bases). Trimming stripped 4 bases from V and 0 bases from J, with 16 bases between. The CDR3 extends over 17 amino acids. CDR1 and CDR2 from the germline V gene are MDHEN and SYDVKM. The CDR3 DNA sequence: TGTGCCAGCAGTTCATCGATGGGGGGTTATAGCAATCAGCCCCAGCATTTT. It codes for CASSSSMGGYSNQPQHF.

The V gene is TRBV28, the J gene TRBJ2-3; possible D gene TRBD2, 6 bases. The length of the CDR3 is 17 residues. CDR1 and CDR2 (germline): MDHEN, SYDVKM. Trimming shortened V by 5 bases and J by 0 bases, and 18 bases separated the two germline ends. The CDR3 DNA follows: TGTGCCAGCAGTCCCGTAGGCCGGGGGTTCAGCACAGATACGCAGTATTTT. Residues: CASSPVGRGFSTDTQYF.

This chain links TRBV10-1 with TRBJ2-3, with D perhaps TRBD2 (5 bases). V gave up 5 bases and J gave up 0 bases, with 15 bases separating them. The germline V gene encodes CDR1 WNHNN and CDR2 SYGVQD (reference sequence). The CDR3 runs 16 residues. The CDR3 nucleotides are TGCGCCAGCAGTATCCGTGAGGGCGAGAGCACAGATACGCAGTATTTT. Translating gives CASSIREGESTDTQYF.

The J gene is TRBJ2-7, the V gene TRBV30; TRBD1 matches at 8 bases. Germline V gene data show CDR1 as GTSNPN and CDR2 as SVGIG (reference sequence). This CDR3 is 13 amino acids long. Trimming took 0 bases from V and 3 from J; bases not matched to a gene: 1. CDR3 bases: TGTGCCTGGAGTGTCGACAGGGGCTACGAGCAGTACTTC. Translation: CAWSVDRGYEQYF.

The chain links TRBV5-1 to TRBJ2-5; possible D gene TRBD1, 6 bases. The CDR3 sequence is 15 residues long. Germline V gene sequence: CDR1 SGHRS, CDR2 YFSETQ. The V end lost 0 bases, the J end lost 5 bases, and 14 bases lay between the germline ends. CDR3 sequence (DNA): TGCGCCAGCAGCTTGGATTGGACAGCGTCGGAGACCCAGTACTTC. As protein: CASSLDWTASETQYF.